This T cell receptor beta chain is drawn from a study of post-analysis software for immune sequencing data. This CDR3 contains 12 residues. Germline lookup yields CDR1 ENHRY and CDR2 SYGVKD. With 9 bases removed from V and 7 bases from J, the gap between germline ends came to 15 bases. Whole-study results and caveats: Controls significantly exceeded multiple sclerosis patients in normalized Chao1 diversity. Five or six TRBV segments, TRBV5-6, TRBV5-1 and TRBV20-1 among them, were found more frequent in patients than controls.

With respect to this clonotype: The antigen remains unidentified.

Tagging with unique molecular identifiers was a feature of the TCR beta cDNA libraries. From around 1 to 10 million T cells, 500,000 or so cDNA molecules were obtained. One entry per CDR3 protein, called by TCRdb with MiXCR from the PCR reads. The sample holds approximately 770,000 distinct CDR3 sequences, about 43% seen once. Source material: blood. The sequence derives from a girl aged 5-17 years with multiple sclerosis. The chain recombines TRBV10-3 with TRBJ1-2; D is perhaps TRBD1 (5 bases). The CDR3 here is CAMLERGGGYTF. CDR3 bases: TGTGCCATGCTGGAAAGGGGTGGTGGCTACACCTTC.